Listed here are 10 T cell receptor beta chains from one sample, sequenced in a study of control samples from healthy donors and cancer patients. The table came from immunoSEQ multiplex PCR; TCRdb's copy has only in-frame clones and leaves some out. The sample contains just under 80,000 clones, 85% to 90% of which appear only once. Sequencing used PBMCs. The receptors here all came from a woman aged 60-70 years with head and neck cancer.

The chain couples TRBV5-6 to TRBJ2-3; D is uncertain. Germline CDR1 is SGHDT and CDR2 is YYEEEE. Trimming removed 3 bases at V and 2 bases at J, with 13 bases between. CDR3 length: 15 residues. The chain's CDR3 is CASSSISPATDTQYF. The CDR3 nucleotides are TGTGCCAGCAGCTCAATATCTCCCGCCACAGATACGCAGTATTTT.

With regard to this clone: One end of the junction fails to match germline, which may point to a read error. The chain carries TRBV7-7 and TRBJ2-1, with unresolved D. The CDR3 has 15 amino acids. Germline CDR1 reads SSHAT; CDR2 reads FNYEAQ (reference sequence). CDR3 bases: TGTGCTAGCAGCTCAGGCATTACGGGTTACAATGAGCAGTTCTTC. It codes for CASSSGITGYNEQFF.

V usage is TRBV5-4 and J usage is TRBJ1-1; a possible D gene is TRBD1 (6 bases). CDR3 length equals 12 residues. Germline CDR1 reads SGHNT; CDR2 reads YYREEE (reference sequence). The germline V and J ends were trimmed by 0 bases and 10 bases, with 10 bases remaining between them. CDR3 sequence: CASSLDRVGAFF. In DNA, the CDR3 is TGTGCCAGCAGCTTGGACAGGGTAGGAGCTTTCTTT.

The chain joins TRBV18 to TRBJ1-6, with 9 positions matching TRBD1. The J segment lost 5 bases and the V segment lost 1 base, leaving 3 bases of the junction unmatched. This CDR3 region has 16 residues. The V gene's germline CDR1 is KGHSH and CDR2 LQKENI. The CDR3 bases are TGTGCCAGCTCACCACAACAGGGGGCCGATAATTCACCCCTCCACTTT. Translation gives CASSPQQGADNSPLHF.

The gene calls are TRBV2 and TRBJ2-5; D gene unclear. Germline CDR1 reads SNHLY; CDR2 reads FYNNEI. The CDR3 consists of 13 residues. V dropped 8 bases and J dropped 1 base, with 11 bases sitting between them. This chain's CDR3 is CASDLSFQETQYF. CDR3 nucleotides: TGTGCCAGCGATTTGTCCTTCCAAGAGACCCAGTACTTC.

The V gene is TRBV6-5, the J gene TRBJ1-5; 10 nucleotides agree with TRBD1. V dropped 6 bases and J dropped 4; count of bases not matched to a gene: 6. The CDR3 is 15 residues long. Germline loops: CDR1 MNHEY, CDR2 SVGAGI. The DNA of the CDR3 is TGTGCCAGCAGCCCGGGACAGGGGAATAATCAGCCCCAGCATTTT. Translation gives CASSPGQGNNQPQHF.

The chain combines TRBV5-1 with TRBJ2-1, with 12 nucleotides matching TRBD2. Trimming cost V 3 bases and J 2 bases; bases outside gene matches: 6. CDR1 is SGHRS, CDR2 YFSETQ, per germline. CDR3 length: 17 amino acids. The CDR3 sequence is CASSSGTSGLAYNEQFF. The CDR3 DNA follows: TGCGCCAGCAGCTCGGGGACTAGCGGGCTCGCCTACAATGAGCAGTTCTTC.

This clone came up once. The chain is built from TRBV30 and TRBJ1-1; D is unclear. Germline lookup yields CDR1 GTSNPN and CDR2 SVGIG (reference sequence). This CDR3 spans 15 amino acids. V lost 0 bases and J 0 bases, leaving 11 bases between the germline ends. The CDR3 nucleotides are TGTGCCTGGAGTGTACGGAGGCGGCTGAACACTGAAGCTTTCTTT. It is translated as CAWSVRRRLNTEAFF.

The rearrangement joins TRBV18 to TRBJ1-6, with 8 bases aligning to TRBD1. From germline, CDR1 is KGHSH and CDR2 LQKENI. The ends lost 6 bases at V and 0 bases at J; junction bases unmatched: 4. This CDR3 is 16 amino acids long. The CDR3 is CASSRTGSSYNSPLHF. The DNA of the CDR3 is TGTGCCAGCTCCCGGACAGGGAGCTCCTATAATTCACCCCTCCACTTT.

The genes are TRBV6-1 and TRBJ2-7; tentative D call: TRBD2 (6 bases). The CDR3 sequence is 13 residues long. V was trimmed by 3 bases and J by 12 bases, leaving 18 bases between them. The germline gives CDR1 MNHNS, CDR2 SASEGT. The CDR3 sequence is CASSDIWGVSGYF. For the CDR3, the DNA is TGTGCCAGCAGTGATATTTGGGGGGTATCAGGGTACTTC.